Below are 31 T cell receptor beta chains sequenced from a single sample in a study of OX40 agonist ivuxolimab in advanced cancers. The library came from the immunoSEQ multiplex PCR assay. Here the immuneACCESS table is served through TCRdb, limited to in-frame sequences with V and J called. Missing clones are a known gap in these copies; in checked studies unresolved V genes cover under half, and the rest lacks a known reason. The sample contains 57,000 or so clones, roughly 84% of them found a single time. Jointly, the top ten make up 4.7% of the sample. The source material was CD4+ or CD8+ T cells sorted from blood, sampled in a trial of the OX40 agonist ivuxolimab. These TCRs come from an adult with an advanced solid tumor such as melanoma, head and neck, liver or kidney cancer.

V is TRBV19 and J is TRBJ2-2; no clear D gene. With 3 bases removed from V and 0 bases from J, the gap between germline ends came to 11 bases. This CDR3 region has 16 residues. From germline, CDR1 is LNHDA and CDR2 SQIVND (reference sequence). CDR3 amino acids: CASSILEDANTGELFF. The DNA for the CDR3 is TGTGCCAGTAGTATTTTGGAAGACGCGAACACCGGGGAGCTGTTTTTT.

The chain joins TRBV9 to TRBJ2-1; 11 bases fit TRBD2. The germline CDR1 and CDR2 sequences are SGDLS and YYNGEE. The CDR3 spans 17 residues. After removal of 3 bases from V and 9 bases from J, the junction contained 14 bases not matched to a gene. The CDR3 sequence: CASSGGLGSGRASEQFF. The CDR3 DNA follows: TGTGCCAGCAGCGGGGGTCTTGGTAGCGGGAGGGCCAGTGAGCAGTTCTTC. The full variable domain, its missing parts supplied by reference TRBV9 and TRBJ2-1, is DSGVTQTPKHLITATGQRVTLRCSPRSGDLSVYWYQQSLDQGLQFLIQYYNGEERAKGNILERFSAQQFPDLHSELNLSSLELGDSALYFCASSGGLGSGRASEQFFGPGTRLTVL.

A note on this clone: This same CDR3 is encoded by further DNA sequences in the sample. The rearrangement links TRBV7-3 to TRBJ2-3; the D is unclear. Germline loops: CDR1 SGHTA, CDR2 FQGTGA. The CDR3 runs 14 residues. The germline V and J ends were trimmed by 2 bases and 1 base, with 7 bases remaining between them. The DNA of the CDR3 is TGTGCCAGCAGCTTACTTGGCGGCACAGATACGCAGTATTTT. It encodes CASSLLGGTDTQYF.

Written as DNA, the CDR3 is TGTGCCAGCAGCTTAGGCGACGGCCCTTTAGTGGGAGAGCAGTACTTC. Its translation is CASSLGDGPLVGEQYF. The V gene is TRBV9, the J gene TRBJ2-7; D not certain. The CDR3 is made up of 16 amino acids. Trimming cost V 4 bases and J 7 bases, with 24 bases left between them. Per germline, CDR1 SGDLS and CDR2 YYNGEE.

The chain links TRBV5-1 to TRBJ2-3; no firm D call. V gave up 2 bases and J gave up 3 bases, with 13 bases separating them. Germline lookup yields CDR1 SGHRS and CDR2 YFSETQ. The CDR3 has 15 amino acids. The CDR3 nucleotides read TGCGCCAGCAGCTTTGGCCCGCTTGGGACAGATACGCAGTATTTT. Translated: CASSFGPLGTDTQYF.

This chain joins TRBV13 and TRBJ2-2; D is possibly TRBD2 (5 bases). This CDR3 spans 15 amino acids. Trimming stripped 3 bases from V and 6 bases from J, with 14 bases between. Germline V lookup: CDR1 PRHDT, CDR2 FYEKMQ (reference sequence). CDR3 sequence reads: CASSLFGEDSGELFF. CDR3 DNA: TGTGCCAGCAGCTTGTTCGGGGAAGATTCCGGGGAGCTGTTTTTT. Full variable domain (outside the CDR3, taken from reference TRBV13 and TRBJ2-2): AAGVIQSPRHLIKEKRETATLKCYPIPRHDTVYWYQQGPGQDPQFLISFYEKMQSDKGSIPDRFSAQQFSDYHSELNMSSLELGDSALYFCASSLFGEDSGELFFGEGSRLTVL.

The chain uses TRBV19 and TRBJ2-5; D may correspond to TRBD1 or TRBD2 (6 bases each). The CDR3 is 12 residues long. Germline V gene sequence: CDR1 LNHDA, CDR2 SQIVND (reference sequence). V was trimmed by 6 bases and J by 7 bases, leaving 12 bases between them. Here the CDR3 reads CASSRGPGTQYF. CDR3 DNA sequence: TGTGCCAGTAGCCGGGGGCCGGGGACCCAGTACTTC.

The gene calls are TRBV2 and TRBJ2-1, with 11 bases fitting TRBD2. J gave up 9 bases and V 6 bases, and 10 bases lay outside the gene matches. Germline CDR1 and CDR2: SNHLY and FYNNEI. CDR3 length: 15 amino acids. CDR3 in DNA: TGTGCCAGCAGGGGGGGGCTAGCGGGAGGTCTTGAGCAGTTCTTC. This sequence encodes CASRGGLAGGLEQFF.

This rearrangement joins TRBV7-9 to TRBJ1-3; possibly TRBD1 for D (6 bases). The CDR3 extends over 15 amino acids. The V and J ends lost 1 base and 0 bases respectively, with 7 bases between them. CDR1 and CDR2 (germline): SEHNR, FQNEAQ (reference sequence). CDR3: CASSLEDSSGNTIYF. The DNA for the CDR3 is TGTGCCAGCAGCTTAGAGGACAGCTCTGGAAACACCATATATTTT.

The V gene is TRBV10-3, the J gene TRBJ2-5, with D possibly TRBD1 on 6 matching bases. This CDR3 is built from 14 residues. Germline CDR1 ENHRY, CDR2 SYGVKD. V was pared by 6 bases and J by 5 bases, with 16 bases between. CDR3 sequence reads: CAIRPDQGRETQYF. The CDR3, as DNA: TGTGCCATCAGACCAGACCAGGGGCGGGAGACCCAGTACTTC.

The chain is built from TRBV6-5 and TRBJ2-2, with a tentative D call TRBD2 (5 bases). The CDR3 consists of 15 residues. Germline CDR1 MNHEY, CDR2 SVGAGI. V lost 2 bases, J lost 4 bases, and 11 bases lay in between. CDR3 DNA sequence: TGTGCCAGCAGTTACGCCACGGGGAGCACCGGGGAGCTGTTTTTT. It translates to CASSYATGSTGELFF.

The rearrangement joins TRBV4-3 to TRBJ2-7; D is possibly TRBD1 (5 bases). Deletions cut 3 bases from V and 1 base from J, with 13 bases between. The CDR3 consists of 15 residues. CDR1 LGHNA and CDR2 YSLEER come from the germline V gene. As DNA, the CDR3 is TGCGCCAGCAGCCAGGGGCAGGGTGCATCCTACGAGCAGTACTTC. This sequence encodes CASSQGQGASYEQYF.

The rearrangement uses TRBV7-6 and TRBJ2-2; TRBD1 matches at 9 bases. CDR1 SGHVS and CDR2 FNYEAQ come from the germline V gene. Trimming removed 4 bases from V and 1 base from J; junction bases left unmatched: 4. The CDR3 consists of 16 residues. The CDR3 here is CASSSWTGENTGELFF. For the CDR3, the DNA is TGTGCCAGCAGCTCTTGGACAGGGGAGAACACCGGGGAGCTGTTTTTT.

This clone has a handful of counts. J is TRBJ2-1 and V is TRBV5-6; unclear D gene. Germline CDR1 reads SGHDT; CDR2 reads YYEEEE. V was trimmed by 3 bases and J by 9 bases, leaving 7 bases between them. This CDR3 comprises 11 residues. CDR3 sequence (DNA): TGTGCCAGCAGCTGGTCCAGTGAGCAGTTCTTC. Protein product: CASSWSSEQFF.

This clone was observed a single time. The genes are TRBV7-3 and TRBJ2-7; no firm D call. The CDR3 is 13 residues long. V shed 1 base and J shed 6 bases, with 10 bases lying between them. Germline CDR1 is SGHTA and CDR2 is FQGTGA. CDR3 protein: CASSLNLRSEQYF. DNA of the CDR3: TGTGCCAGCAGCTTAAATTTGAGGTCCGAGCAGTACTTC.

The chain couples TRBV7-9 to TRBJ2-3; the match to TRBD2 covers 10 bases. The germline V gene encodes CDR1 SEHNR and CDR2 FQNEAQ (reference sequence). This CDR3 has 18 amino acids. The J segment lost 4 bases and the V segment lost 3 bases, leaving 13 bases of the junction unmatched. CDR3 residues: CASSFNPLSSGRPDTQYF. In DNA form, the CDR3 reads TGTGCCAGCAGCTTCAACCCCCTTTCTAGCGGGAGACCAGATACGCAGTATTTT.

The CDR3: CASSQGRNEQFF. CDR3 in DNA: TGCGCCAGCAGCCAAGGGAGGAATGAGCAGTTCTTC. The J gene is TRBJ2-1, the V gene TRBV4-1, with D possibly TRBD2 on 5 matching bases. The V end lost 1 base, the J end lost 7 bases, and 5 bases lay between the germline ends. This CDR3 is built from 12 residues. Germline CDR1 is MGHRA and CDR2 is YSYEKL.

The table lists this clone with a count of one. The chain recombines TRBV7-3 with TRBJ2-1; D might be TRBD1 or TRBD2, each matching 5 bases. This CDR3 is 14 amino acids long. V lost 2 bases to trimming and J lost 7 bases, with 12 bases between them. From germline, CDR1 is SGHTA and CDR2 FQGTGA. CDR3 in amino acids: CASSLGGVWNEQFF. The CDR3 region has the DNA TGTGCCAGCAGCTTAGGGGGAGTTTGGAATGAGCAGTTCTTC.

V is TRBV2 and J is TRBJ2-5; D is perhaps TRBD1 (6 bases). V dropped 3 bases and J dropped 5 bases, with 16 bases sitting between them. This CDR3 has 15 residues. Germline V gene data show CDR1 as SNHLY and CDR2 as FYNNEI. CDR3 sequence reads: CASSDFEGVGETQYF. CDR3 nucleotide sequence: TGTGCCAGCAGTGATTTTGAGGGGGTAGGGGAGACCCAGTACTTC. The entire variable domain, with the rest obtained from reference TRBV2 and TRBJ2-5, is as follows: EPEVTQTPSHQVTQMGQEVILRCVPISNHLYFYWYRQILGQKVEFLVSFYNNEISEKSEIFDDQFSVERPDGSNFTLKIRSTKLEDSAMYFCASSDFEGVGETQYFGPGTRLLVL.

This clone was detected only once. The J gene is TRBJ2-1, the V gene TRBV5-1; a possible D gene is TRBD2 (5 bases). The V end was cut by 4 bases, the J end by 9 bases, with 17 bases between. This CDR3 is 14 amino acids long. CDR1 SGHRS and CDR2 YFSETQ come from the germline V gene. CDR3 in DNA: TGCGCCAGCAGCGAATCGGGGAGCCTGGGTGAGCAGTTCTTC. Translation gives CASSESGSLGEQFF.

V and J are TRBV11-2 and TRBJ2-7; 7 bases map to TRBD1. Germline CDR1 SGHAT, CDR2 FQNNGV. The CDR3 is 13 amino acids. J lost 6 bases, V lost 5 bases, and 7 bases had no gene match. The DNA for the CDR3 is TGTGCCAGCAGCCCGATGACAGGGTCCGAGCAGTACTTC. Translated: CASSPMTGSEQYF.

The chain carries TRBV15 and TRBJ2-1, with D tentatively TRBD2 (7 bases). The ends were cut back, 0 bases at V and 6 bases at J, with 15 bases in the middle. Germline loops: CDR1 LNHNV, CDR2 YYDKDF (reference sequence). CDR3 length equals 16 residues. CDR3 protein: CATSRDRGGTLNEQFF. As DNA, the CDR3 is TGTGCCACCAGCAGAGATAGGGGGGGCACACTCAATGAGCAGTTCTTC.

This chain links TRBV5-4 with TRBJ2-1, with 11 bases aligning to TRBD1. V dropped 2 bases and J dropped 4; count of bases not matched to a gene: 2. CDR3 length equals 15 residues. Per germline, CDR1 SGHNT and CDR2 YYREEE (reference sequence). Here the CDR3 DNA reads TGTGCCAGCAGCTTCGGGACAGGGGGGTACAATGAGCAGTTCTTC. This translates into CASSFGTGGYNEQFF.

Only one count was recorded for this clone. The CDR3 region is CASSTYRGLSETQYF. CDR3 nucleotides: TGTGCCAGCAGCACCTACAGGGGGCTTTCAGAGACCCAGTACTTC. This chain links TRBV7-2 with TRBJ2-5; 9 bases fit TRBD1. Germline V gene data show CDR1 as SGHTA and CDR2 as FQGNSA. J was trimmed by 4 bases and V by 5 bases; bases with no gene match: 8. This CDR3 has 15 residues. The whole variable domain, filled in from reference TRBV7-2 and TRBJ2-5, reads GAGVSQSPSNKVTEKGKDVELRCDPISGHTALYWYRQSLGQGLEFLIYFQGNSAPDKSGLPSDRFSAERTGGSVSTLTIQRTQQEDSAVYLCASSTYRGLSETQYFGPGTRLLVL.

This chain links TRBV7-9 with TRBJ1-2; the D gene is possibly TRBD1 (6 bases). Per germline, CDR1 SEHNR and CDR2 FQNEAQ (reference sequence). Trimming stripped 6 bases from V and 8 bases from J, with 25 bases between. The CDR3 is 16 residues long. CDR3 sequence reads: CASSSSPDQGREGYTF. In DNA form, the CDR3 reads TGTGCCAGCAGTTCATCCCCCGATCAGGGGAGAGAGGGCTACACCTTC.

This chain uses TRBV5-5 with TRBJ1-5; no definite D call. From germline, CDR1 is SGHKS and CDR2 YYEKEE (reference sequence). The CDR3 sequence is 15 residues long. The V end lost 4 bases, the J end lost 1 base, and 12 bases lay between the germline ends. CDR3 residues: CASSRTGGSNQPQHF. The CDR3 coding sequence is TGTGCCAGCAGCCGGACGGGAGGGAGCAATCAGCCCCAGCATTTT.

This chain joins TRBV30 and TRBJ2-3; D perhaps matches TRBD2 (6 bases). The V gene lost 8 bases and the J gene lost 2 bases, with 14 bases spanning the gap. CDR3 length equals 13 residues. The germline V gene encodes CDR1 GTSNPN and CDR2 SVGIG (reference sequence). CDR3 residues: CAGGTSLTDTQYF. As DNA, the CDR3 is TGTGCCGGCGGGACTTCCCTCACAGATACGCAGTATTTT.

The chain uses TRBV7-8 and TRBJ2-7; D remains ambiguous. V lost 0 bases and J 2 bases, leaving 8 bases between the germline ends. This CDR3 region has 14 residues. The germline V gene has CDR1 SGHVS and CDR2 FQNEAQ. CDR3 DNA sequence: TGTGCCAGCAGCTTAGCCCTGAGAACCTACGAGCAGTACTTC. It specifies CASSLALRTYEQYF. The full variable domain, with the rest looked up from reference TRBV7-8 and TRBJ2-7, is GAGVSQSPRYKVAKRGQDVALRCDPISGHVSLFWYQQALGQGPEFLTYFQNEAQLDKSGLPSDRFFAERPEGSVSTLKIQRTQQEDSAVYLCASSLALRTYEQYFGPGTRLTVT.

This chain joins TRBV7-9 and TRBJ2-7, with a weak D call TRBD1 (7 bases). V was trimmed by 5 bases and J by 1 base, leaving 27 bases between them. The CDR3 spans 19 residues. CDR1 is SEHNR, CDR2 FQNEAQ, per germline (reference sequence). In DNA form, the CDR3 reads TGTGCCAGCAGCCCACAGGCGGGGACCAACAGGGGCCAATCCTACGAGCAGTACTTC. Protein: CASSPQAGTNRGQSYEQYF.

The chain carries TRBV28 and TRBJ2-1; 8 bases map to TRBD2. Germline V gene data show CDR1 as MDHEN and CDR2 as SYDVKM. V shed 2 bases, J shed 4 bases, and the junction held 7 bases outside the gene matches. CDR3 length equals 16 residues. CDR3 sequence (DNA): TGTGCCAGCAGTTTAAATAGCGGGGCTATTTACAATGAGCAGTTCTTC. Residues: CASSLNSGAIYNEQFF.

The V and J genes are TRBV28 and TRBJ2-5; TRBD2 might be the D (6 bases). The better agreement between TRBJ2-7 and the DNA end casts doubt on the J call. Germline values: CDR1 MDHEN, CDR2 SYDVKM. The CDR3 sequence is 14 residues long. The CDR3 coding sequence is TGTGCCAGCATTCCGGACTACCTCCCCTACGAGCAGTACTTC. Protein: CASIPDYLPYEQYF.